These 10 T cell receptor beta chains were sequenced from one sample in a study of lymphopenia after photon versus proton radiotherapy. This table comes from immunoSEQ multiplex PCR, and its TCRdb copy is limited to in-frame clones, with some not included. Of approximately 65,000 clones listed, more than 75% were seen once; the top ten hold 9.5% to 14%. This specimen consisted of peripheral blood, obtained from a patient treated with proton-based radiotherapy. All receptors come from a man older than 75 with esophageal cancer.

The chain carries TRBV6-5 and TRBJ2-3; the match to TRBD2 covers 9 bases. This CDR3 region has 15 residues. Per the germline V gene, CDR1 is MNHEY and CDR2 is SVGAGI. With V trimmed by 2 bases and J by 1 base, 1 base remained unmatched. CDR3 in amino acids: CASSYRTSGTDTQYF. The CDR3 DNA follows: TGTGCCAGCAGTTACAGGACTAGCGGCACAGATACGCAGTATTTT.

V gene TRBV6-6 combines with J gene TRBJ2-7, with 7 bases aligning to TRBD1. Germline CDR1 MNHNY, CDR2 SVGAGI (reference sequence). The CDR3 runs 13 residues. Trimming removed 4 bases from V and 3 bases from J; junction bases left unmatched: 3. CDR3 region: CASSWGQLYEQYF. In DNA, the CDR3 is TGTGCCAGCAGTTGGGGACAGCTCTACGAGCAGTACTTC.

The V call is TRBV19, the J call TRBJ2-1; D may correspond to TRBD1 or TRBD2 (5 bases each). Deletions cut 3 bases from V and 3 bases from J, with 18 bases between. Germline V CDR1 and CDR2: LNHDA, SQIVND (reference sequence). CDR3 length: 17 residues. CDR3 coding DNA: TGTGCCAGTAGTATCGGGGTTCAAGGGGACGACTACAATGAGCAGTTCTTC. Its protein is CASSIGVQGDDYNEQFF.

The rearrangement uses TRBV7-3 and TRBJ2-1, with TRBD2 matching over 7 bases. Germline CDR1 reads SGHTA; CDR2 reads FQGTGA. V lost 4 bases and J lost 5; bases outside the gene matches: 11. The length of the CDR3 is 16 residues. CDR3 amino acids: CASSSTGTNVDNEQFF. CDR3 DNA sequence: TGTGCCAGCAGCTCAACCGGGACTAACGTAGACAATGAGCAGTTCTTC.

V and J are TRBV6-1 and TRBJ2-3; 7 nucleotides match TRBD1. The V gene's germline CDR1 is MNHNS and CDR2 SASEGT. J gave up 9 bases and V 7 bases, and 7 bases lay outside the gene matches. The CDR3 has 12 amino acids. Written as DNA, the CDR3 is TGTGCCAGCACCTCGACAGGGCGGACGCAGTATTTT. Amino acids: CASTSTGRTQYF.

The CDR3 protein is CASSQPLEGVNTEAFF. CDR3 DNA: TGCGCCAGCAGCCAACCTCTCGAAGGGGTAAACACTGAAGCTTTCTTT. The V gene is TRBV4-1, the J gene TRBJ1-1; D might be TRBD1 (5 bases). This CDR3 contains 16 residues. The germline V and J ends were trimmed by 2 bases and 2 bases, with 15 bases remaining between them. Germline V gives CDR1 MGHRA, CDR2 YSYEKL.

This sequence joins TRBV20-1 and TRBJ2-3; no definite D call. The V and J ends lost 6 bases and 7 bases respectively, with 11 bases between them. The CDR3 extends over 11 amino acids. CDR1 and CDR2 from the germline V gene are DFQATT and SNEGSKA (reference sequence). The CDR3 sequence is CSATPQNTQYF. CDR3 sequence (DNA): TGCAGTGCAACACCCCAGAATACGCAGTATTTT.

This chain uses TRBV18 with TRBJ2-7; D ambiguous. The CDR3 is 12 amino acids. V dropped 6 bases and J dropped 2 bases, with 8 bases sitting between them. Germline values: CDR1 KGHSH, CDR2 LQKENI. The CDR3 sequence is CASSLDPYEQYF. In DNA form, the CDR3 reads TGTGCCAGCTCCCTAGACCCCTACGAGCAGTACTTC. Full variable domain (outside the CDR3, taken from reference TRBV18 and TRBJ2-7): NAGVMQNPRHLVRRRGQEARLRCSPMKGHSHVYWYRQLPEEGLKFMVYLQKENIIDESGMPKERFSAEFPKEGPSILRIQQVVRGDSAAYFCASSLDPYEQYFGPGTRLTVT.

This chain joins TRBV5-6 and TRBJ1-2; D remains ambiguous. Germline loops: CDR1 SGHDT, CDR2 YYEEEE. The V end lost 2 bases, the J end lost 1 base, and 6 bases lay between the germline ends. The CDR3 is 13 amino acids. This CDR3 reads CASSFSSNYGYTF. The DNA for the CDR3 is TGTGCCAGCAGCTTCTCCAGTAACTATGGCTACACCTTC.

CDR3 bases: TGTGCCAGCACCCTTACTGACGGGCTTGAAGCTTTCTTT. Amino acid sequence: CASTLTDGLEAFF. The chain couples TRBV7-6 to TRBJ1-1; D remains ambiguous. V lost 7 bases and J lost 7, with 16 bases in between. The CDR3 contains 13 residues. Germline V gene sequence: CDR1 SGHVS, CDR2 FNYEAQ.